The rows below give T cell receptor beta chains drawn from one sample of a study of PD-L1 blockade in urothelial cancer. Assay: immunoSEQ multiplex PCR; the TCRdb copy retains only in-frame clones and omits some. The top ten hold 3.5% to 4.5% of the sample, which has 60,000 or so clones, around 80% seen once. The sample was PBMCs, taken around atezolizumab (anti-PD-L1) treatment. All receptors come from a man aged 65-85 years with urothelial cancer. Each CDR3 is given with its conserved first and last residue. The order of the fields is D gene, J gene, V gene, clone size, CDR3 DNA, CDR3 protein. The D gene is left open where the match is weak. Some rows have no size entry. The others give once, few or many, or a class for an expanded clone.

TRBD1 TRBJ1-1 TRBV5-1 . TGCGCCAGCAGCCCCCTGGACAGGTCGACTGAAGCTTTCTTT CASSPLDRSTEAFF
. TRBJ2-5 TRBV10-1 . TGCGCCAGCAGTCGGGGAGAGACCCAGTACTTC CASSRGETQYF
TRBD2 TRBJ2-1 TRBV11-3 once TGTGCCAGCAGTCGATTTACTAGCGGGACTGAGCAGTTCTTC CASSRFTSGTEQFF
TRBD2 TRBJ2-2 TRBV5-1 . TGCGCCAGCAGCTTGAATACGATGTTTAGCGGGATCGCGGGGGAGCTGTTTTTT CASSLNTMFSGIAGELFF
TRBD1 TRBJ2-7 TRBV14 . TGTGCCAGCAGCCAAGGGACAGGGAGCTACGAGCAGTACTTC CASSQGTGSYEQYF
TRBD1 TRBJ2-5 TRBV2 . TGTGCCAGCCTGGTACAGGGGGCGCGGGAGACCCAGTACTTC CASLVQGARETQYF
. TRBJ1-1 TRBV2 . TGTGCCATACACAAGAACACTGAAGCTTTCTTT CAIHKNTEAFF
TRBD1 TRBJ2-7 TRBV5-4 . TGTGCCAGCAGCTACGACAGGGGACACGAGCAGTACTTC CASSYDRGHEQYF
TRBD1 TRBJ1-1 TRBV7-9 . TGTGCCAGCAGCTTAGTTGCAGGGGGGGAAGCTTTCTTT CASSLVAGGEAFF
. TRBJ2-5 TRBV5-6 few TGTGCCAGCAGCCCCGGGCCGGGCGAGCGGCTACCGTACTTC CASSPGPGERLPYF
. TRBJ2-2 TRBV11-2 few TGTGCCAGCAGCTTAGGACTAGGTGGCCGGGAGCTGTTTTTT CASSLGLGGRELFF
TRBD1 TRBJ1-2 TRBV18 . TGTGCCAGCTCACCACCACAGGGGGTTAACTATGGCTACACCTTC CASSPPQGVNYGYTF
TRBD1 TRBJ1-1 TRBV6-6 . TGTGCCAGCAGTCTCTACAGGGGAGAGGCTGAAGCTTTCTTT CASSLYRGEAEAFF
. TRBJ2-1 TRBV4-1 . TGCGCCAGCAGCCCAAGAGCAAAGAGGGCTTCCCCCGGAGAGCAGTTCTTC CASSPRAKRASPGEQFF
TRBD2 TRBJ2-2 TRBV5-4 . TGTGCCAGCAGCTCCTGGACTAGCGGGAGTAACACCGGGGAGCTGTTTTTT CASSSWTSGSNTGELFF
TRBD1 TRBJ1-1 TRBV28 few TGTGCCAGCAGTCCCTGGACAGGCCCCCGCGGCACTGAAGCTTTCTTT CASSPWTGPRGTEAFF
. TRBJ1-4 TRBV27 . TGTGCCAGCAGTTCCCCTCGAGGGCGAAAACTGTTTTTT CASSSPRGRKLFF
TRBD1 TRBJ2-7 TRBV7-2 . TGTGCCAGCAGCTTCGGACAGGGAAATATTGACGAGCAGTACTTC CASSFGQGNIDEQYF
TRBD1 TRBJ1-1 TRBV7-6 . TGTGCCAGCAGCCCTTTAGACAGGGGTGGTGCTGAAGCTTTCTTT CASSPLDRGGAEAFF
TRBD1 TRBJ2-7 TRBV27 . TGTGCCAGCGGCCTCGATGCAGCCGGGACAGGAACCTACGAGCAGTACTTC CASGLDAAGTGTYEQYF
. TRBJ1-5 TRBV19 many TGTGCCAGTAGTCACACAGTGGATCAGCCCCAGCATTTT CASSHTVDQPQHF
. TRBJ2-1 TRBV5-1 once TGCGCCAGCAGCCCCACGGGTGACTACAATGAGCAGTTCTTC CASSPTGDYNEQFF
TRBD1 TRBJ2-7 TRBV30 . TGTGCCTGGAGGTCCCACAGGGGTTCGAACGAGCAGTACTTC CAWRSHRGSNEQYF
TRBD2 TRBJ2-4 TRBV5-1 . TGCGCCAGCAGCCGGACTAGGGGAAACATTCAGTACTTC CASSRTRGNIQYF
. TRBJ1-2 TRBV2 . TGTGCCAGCAGCCCCGACCGGTGGGGGGACTATGGCTACACCTTC CASSPDRWGDYGYTF
. TRBJ2-7 TRBV10-3 . TGTGCCATCAGTGACGGCAGGGCAAACTACGAGCAGTACTTC CAISDGRANYEQYF
TRBD1 TRBJ2-7 TRBV6-1 . TGTGCCAGCAGTATGGACAGGACAGCCTACGAGCAGTACTTC CASSMDRTAYEQYF
. TRBJ1-5 TRBV29-1 . TGCAGCGTACTACGGGGAGGCAAGGAGCCCCAGCATTTT CSVLRGGKEPQHF
. TRBJ2-3 TRBV30 . TGTGCCTGGCAAAGCACAGATACGCAGTATTTT CAWQSTDTQYF
. TRBJ2-1 TRBV15 . TGTGCCACCAGCAGAGATCGGGGAGTGGCCTACAATGAGCAGTTCTTC CATSRDRGVAYNEQFF
TRBD1 TRBJ2-6 TRBV5-1 . TGCGCCAGCAGACCTTCTGACAGGGCTGGGGCCAACGTCCTGACTTTC CASRPSDRAGANVLTF
. TRBJ2-5 TRBV7-2 few TGTGCCACCTCCCGGGCAGGGCAAGAGACCCAGTACTTC CATSRAGQETQYF
. TRBJ1-1 TRBV7-2 . TGTGCCAGCAGCTTAGACTTGGGCTCTGAAGCTTTCTTT CASSLDLGSEAFF
TRBD1 TRBJ2-2 TRBV4-1 . TGCGCCAGCAGCCAAGCGACAGGGGGCTTTAACACCGGGGAGCTGTTTTTT CASSQATGGFNTGELFF
TRBD2 TRBJ2-1 TRBV18 . TGTGCCAGCTCAGCTCTAACTAGCGGTAATGAGCAGTTCTTC CASSALTSGNEQFF
. TRBJ2-3 TRBV9 . TGTGCCAGCAGCGTAGGAGAAGGCAGGACGCAGTATTTT CASSVGEGRTQYF
. TRBJ2-3 TRBV18 . TGTGCCAGCTCACCATCACAAGCGGCACACACAGATACGCAGTATTTT CASSPSQAAHTDTQYF
TRBD1 TRBJ1-5 TRBV2 . TGTGCCAGCAGGGACAGGGTGGGCAATCAGCCCCAGCATTTT CASRDRVGNQPQHF
. TRBJ1-3 TRBV28 . TGTGCCAGCAGTCCCTTGTGGAGGGGGGGGGATTCCCCCATATATTTT CASSPLWRGGDSPIYF
TRBD1 TRBJ1-4 TRBV19 . TGTGCCAGTAGTACCCGGACAGGGGGCGCGGTTGAAAAACTGTTTTTT CASSTRTGGAVEKLFF
. TRBJ2-1 TRBV5-5 . TGTGCCAGCAGCTCCGTACGTGCGACAGGAATCGACAATGAGCAGTTCTTC CASSSVRATGIDNEQFF
TRBD1 TRBJ1-5 TRBV7-2 once TGTGCCAGCAGCCTCGGGACAGGACCTCAGCCCCAGCATTTT CASSLGTGPQPQHF
. TRBJ1-1 TRBV27 . TGTGCCAGCAGATACGGGAACACTGAAGCTTTCTTT CASRYGNTEAFF
. TRBJ2-7 TRBV10-1 . TGCGCCAGCAGTGACAGGGGTTTGACCTACGAGCAGTACTTC CASSDRGLTYEQYF
. TRBJ1-1 TRBV2 . TGTGCCAGCAGGCGACAGCAACAGAACACTGAAGCTTTCTTT CASRRQQQNTEAFF
TRBD1 TRBJ1-1 TRBV30 . TGTGCCTGGAGTGTACGTCGGGCAGGGGGGAAGGCTTTCTTT CAWSVRRAGGKAFF
. TRBJ2-5 TRBV14 . TGTGCCAGCAGCCAAGGGGGGGGGCCCTGGGAGACCCAGTACTTC CASSQGGGPWETQYF
. TRBJ2-3 TRBV5-4 . TGTGCCAGCAGCTCCCCCTCGACAGATACGCAGTATTTT CASSSPSTDTQYF
TRBD2 TRBJ2-2 TRBV7-9 . TGTGCCAGCAGCTCACCCACTAGCGGGAACGATAGAGGGGAGCTGTTTTTT CASSSPTSGNDRGELFF
. TRBJ2-1 TRBV29-1 few TGCAGCGCTGAGGCACAGCTGTTTAGTGAGCAGTTCTTC CSAEAQLFSEQFF
. TRBJ2-1 TRBV15 . TGTGCCACCAGCAGTAAAGGCCGACTAGTGCGGTACAATGAGCAGTTCTTC CATSSKGRLVRYNEQFF
. TRBJ2-3 TRBV5-3 . TGTGCCAGAAGCCCGGTCCTCATTACGGGCTCCGAGAGGGGCACAGATACGCAGTATTTT CARSPVLITGSERGTDTQYF
. TRBJ2-1 TRBV2 . TGTGCCAGCAGTGGCCGTAGGACTTACCCAACCTCATCCAATGAGCAGTTCTTC CASSGRRTYPTSSNEQFF
. TRBJ2-2 TRBV6-6 . TGTGCCAGCTCCCAGGGGCGGTTCCCCGGGGAGCTGTTTTTT CASSQGRFPGELFF
TRBD1 TRBJ1-2 TRBV5-1 few TGCGCCAGCAGCCCTACAACAGGGGCCAACTATGGCTACACCTTC CASSPTTGANYGYTF
. TRBJ2-7 TRBV5-1 . TGCGCCAGCAGCCGTATCCAGGGATCCGGGGAGCAGTACTTC CASSRIQGSGEQYF
TRBD1 TRBJ2-7 TRBV5-5 few TGTGCCAGCAGCGTAAAACCTGGGACAGGGGATGCTCGGGAGCAGTACTTC CASSVKPGTGDAREQYF
. TRBJ2-7 TRBV7-8 . TGTGCCAGCAGCCCCGGGACTTCTCCCTACGAGCAGTACTTC CASSPGTSPYEQYF